Sequencing of this TCR beta chain was carried out in a study of human thymus T cells. As to this clone: Its cognate antigen is unknown.

Repertoires were generated with immunoSEQ multiplex PCR, while TCRdb's copy carries only in-frame clones and drops some. The table lists 54,000 or so clones, 94% of them singletons, with about 6.5% in the top ten. The CDR3 consists of 14 residues. Germline V gene lookup returns CDR1 SEHNR and CDR2 FQNEAQ (reference sequence). V shed 2 bases and J 7 bases; nucleotides not matched to a gene: 5. Donors consisted of healthy Finnish infants (having corrective surgery for congenital heart defects). Only four of the eight donors provided an approximately 0.45-1 mL blood sample. Genomic DNA was extracted from every available blood leukocyte. Study conclusions and caveats: V and J gene usage appeared biased in thymic and blood repertoires.

This sequence originates from a boy in the first two years of life with a congenital heart defect but otherwise immunologically healthy. The V and J genes are TRBV7-9 and TRBJ2-1; 7 bases are a match to TRBD1. Sequenced material: blood. As DNA, the CDR3 is TGTGCCAGCAGCTTATACCAGGGGGATAATGAGCAGTTCTTC. This codes for CASSLYQGDNEQFF. The complete variable domain, with remaining parts taken from reference TRBV7-9 and TRBJ2-1, reads DTGVSQNPRHKITKRGQNVTFRCDPISEHNRLYWYRQTLGQGPEFLTYFQNEAQLEKSRLLSDRFSAERPKGSFSTLEIQRTEQGDSAMYLCASSLYQGDNEQFFGPGTRLTVL.